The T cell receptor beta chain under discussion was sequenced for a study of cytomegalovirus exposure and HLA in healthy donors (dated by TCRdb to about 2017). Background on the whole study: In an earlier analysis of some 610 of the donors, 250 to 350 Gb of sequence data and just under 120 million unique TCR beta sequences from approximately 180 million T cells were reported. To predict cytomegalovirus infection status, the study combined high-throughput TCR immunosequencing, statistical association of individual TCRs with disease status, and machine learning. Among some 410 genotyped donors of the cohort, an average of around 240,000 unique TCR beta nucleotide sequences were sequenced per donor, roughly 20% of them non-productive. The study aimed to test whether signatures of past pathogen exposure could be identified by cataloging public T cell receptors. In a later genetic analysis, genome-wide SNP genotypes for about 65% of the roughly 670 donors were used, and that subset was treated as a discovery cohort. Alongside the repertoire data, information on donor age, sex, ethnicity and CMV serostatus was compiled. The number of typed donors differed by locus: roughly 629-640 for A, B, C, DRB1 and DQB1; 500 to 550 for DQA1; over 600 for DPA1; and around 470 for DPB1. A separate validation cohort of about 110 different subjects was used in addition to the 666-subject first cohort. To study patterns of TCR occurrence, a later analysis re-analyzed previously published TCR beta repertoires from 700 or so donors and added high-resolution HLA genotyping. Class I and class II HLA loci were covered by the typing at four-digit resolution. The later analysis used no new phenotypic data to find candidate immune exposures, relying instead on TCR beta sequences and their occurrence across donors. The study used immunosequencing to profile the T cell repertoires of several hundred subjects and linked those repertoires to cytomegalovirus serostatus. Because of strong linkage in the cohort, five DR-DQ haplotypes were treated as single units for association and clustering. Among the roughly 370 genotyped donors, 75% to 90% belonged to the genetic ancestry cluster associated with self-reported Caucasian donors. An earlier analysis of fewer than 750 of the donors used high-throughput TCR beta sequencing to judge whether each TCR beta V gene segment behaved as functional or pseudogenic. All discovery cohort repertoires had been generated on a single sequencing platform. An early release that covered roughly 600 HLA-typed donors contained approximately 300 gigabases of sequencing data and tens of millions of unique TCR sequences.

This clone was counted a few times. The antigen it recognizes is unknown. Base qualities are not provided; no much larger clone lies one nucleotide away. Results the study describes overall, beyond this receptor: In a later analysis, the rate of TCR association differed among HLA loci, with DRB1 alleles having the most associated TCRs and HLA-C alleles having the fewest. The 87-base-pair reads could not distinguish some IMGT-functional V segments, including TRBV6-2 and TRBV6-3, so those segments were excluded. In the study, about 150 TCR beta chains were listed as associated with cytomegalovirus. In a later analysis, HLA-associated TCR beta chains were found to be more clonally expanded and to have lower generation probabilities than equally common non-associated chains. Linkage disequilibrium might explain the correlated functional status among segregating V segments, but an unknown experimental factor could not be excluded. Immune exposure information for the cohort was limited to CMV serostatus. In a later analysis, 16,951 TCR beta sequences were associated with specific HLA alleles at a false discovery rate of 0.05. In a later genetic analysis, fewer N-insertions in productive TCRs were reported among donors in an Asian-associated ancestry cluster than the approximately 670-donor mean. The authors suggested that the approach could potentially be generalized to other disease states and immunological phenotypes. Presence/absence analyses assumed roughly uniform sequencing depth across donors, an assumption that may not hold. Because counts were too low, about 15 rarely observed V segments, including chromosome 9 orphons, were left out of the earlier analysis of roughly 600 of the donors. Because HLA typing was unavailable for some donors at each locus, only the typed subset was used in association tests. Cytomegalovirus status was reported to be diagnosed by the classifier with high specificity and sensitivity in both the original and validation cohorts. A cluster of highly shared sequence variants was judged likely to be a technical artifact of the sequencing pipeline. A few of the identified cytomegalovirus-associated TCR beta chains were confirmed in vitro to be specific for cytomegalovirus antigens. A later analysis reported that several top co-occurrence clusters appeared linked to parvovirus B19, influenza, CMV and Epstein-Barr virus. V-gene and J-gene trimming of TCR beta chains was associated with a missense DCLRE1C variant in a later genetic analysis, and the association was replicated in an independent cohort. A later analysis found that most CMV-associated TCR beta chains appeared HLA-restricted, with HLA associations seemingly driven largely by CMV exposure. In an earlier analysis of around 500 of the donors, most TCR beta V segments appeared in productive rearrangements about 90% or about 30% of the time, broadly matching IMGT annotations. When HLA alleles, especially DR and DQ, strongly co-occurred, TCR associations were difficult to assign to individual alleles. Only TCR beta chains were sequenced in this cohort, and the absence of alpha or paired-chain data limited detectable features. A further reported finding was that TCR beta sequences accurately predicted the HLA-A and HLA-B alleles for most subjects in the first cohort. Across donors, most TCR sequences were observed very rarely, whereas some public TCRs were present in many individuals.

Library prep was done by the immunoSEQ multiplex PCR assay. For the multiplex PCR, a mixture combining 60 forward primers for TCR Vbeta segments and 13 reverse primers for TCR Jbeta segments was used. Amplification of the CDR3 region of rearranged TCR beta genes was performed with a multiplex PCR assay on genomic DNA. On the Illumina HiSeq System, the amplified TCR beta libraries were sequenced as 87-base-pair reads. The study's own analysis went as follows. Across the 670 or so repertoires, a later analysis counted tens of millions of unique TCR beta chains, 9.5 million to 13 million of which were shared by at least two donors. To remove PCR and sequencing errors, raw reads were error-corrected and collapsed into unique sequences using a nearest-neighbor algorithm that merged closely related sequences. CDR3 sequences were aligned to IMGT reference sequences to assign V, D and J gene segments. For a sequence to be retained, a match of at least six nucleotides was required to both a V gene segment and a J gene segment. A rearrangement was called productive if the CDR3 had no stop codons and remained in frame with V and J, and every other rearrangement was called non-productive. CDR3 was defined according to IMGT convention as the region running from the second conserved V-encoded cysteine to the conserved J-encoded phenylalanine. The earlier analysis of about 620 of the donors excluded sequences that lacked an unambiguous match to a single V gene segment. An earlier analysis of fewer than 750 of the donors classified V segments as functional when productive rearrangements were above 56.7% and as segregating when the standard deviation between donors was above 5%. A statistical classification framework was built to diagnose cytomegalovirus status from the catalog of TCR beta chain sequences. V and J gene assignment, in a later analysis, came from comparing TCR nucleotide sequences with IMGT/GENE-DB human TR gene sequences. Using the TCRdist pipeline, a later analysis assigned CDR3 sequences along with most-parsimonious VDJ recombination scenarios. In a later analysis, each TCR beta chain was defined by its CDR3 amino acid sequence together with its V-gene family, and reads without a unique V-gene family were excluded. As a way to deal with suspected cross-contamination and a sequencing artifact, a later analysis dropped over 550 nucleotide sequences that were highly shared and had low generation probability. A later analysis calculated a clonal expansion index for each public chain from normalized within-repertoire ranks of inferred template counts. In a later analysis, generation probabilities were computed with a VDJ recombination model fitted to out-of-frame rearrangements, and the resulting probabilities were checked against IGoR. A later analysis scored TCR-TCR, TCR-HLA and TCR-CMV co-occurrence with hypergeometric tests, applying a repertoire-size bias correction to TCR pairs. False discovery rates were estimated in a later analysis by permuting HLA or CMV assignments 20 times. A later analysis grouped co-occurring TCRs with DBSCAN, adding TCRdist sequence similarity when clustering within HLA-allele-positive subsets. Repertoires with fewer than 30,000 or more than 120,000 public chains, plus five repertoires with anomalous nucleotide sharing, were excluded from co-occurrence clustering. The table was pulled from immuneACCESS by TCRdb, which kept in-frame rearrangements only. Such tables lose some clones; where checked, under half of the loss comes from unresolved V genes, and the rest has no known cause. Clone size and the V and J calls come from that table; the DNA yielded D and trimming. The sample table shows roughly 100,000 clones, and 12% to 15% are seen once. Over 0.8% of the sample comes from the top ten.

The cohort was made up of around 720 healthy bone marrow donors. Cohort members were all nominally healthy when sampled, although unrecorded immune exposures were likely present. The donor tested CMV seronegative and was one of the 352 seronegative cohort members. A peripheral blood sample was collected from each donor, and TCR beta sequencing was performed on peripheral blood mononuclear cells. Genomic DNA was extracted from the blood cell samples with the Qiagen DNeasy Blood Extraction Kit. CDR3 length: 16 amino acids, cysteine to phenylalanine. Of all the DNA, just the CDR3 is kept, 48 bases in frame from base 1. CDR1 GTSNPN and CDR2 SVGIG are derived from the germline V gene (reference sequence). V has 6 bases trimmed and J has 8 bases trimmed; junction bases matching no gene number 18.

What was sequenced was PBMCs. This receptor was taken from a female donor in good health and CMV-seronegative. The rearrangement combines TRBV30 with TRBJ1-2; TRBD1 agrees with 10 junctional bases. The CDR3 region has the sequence CACISGTGASQSGYTF. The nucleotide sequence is TGTGCCTGTATCTCCGGGACAGGGGCGAGCCAGTCGGGCTACACCTTC.